The source of this TCR beta chain is a study of blood T cell repertoires in COVID-19. The wider study: The United States, Italy and Spain supplied acute and convalescent COVID-19 samples.

Clones were sequenced by immunoSEQ multiplex PCR, and TCRdb holds only the in-frame ones, with some missing. The sample consists of 400,000 to 450,000 clones, about 87% of them appearing once. Trimming took 0 bases from V and 4 from J; bases not matched to a gene: 5. The germline V gene encodes CDR1 SGHRS and CDR2 YFSETQ. The CDR3 runs 15 residues. This chain uses TRBV5-1 with TRBJ1-2; 8 nucleotides agree with TRBD1. Sample: peripheral blood. This TCR was sampled from a woman aged 45-65 years with COVID-19, enrolled during active disease. CDR3 loop: CASSLGVDRGYGYTF. For the CDR3, the DNA is TGCGCCAGCAGCTTGGGAGTTGACAGGGGCTATGGCTACACCTTC.